The 28 T cell receptor beta chains below were found in one sample sequenced in a study of T cell responses to AZD1222 COVID-19 vaccine. The table came from immunoSEQ multiplex PCR; TCRdb's copy has only in-frame clones and leaves some out. The sample lists roughly 92,000 clones; 70% to 90% were seen once. The sequencing here drew on peripheral blood, taken 28 days after the second AZD1222 dose. The receptors were gathered from an adult who received the AZD1222 COVID-19 vaccine.

The chain links TRBV18 to TRBJ1-5, with 8 nucleotides matching TRBD1. Germline V gene lookup returns CDR1 KGHSH and CDR2 LQKENI. The length of the CDR3 is 14 residues. V gave up 3 bases and J gave up 6 bases; unmatched junction bases: 4. The CDR3 protein is CASSPDRARQPQHF. The CDR3 DNA is TGTGCCAGCTCACCGGACAGGGCGCGTCAGCCCCAGCATTTT.

About this clone: The same CDR3 also results from other DNA sequences found in this sample. The chain combines TRBV2 with TRBJ1-1; D possibly corresponds to TRBD1 (6 bases). Trimming cost V 4 bases and J 1 base, with 7 bases left between them. In germline, CDR1 is SNHLY, CDR2 FYNNEI. The CDR3 contains 13 residues. The CDR3 spells CASSATGNTEAFF. The CDR3 DNA is TGTGCCAGCAGTGCGACAGGGAACACTGAAGCTTTCTTT. The full variable domain, in which reference TRBV2 and TRBJ1-1 provide the parts outside the CDR3, is EPEVTQTPSHQVTQMGQEVILRCVPISNHLYFYWYRQILGQKVEFLVSFYNNEISEKSEIFDDQFSVERPDGSNFTLKIRSTKLEDSAMYFCASSATGNTEAFFGQGTRLTVV.

V is TRBV3-1 (or the pseudogene TRBV3-2) and J is TRBJ2-5; 11 nucleotides agree with TRBD2. V was clipped by 11 bases and J by 1 base; unmatched bases: 3. Germline V lookup: CDR1 LGHDT, CDR2 YNNKEL (reference sequence). The CDR3 sequence is 13 residues long. CDR3 region: CAGGTSGQETQYF. The CDR3 DNA is TGTGCCGGAGGGACTAGCGGCCAAGAGACCCAGTACTTC.

This chain connects TRBV18 to TRBJ1-3; TRBD1 aligns across 8 bases. Germline values: CDR1 KGHSH, CDR2 LQKENI. After removal of 5 bases from V and 0 bases from J, the junction contained 3 bases not matched to a gene. The CDR3 is 15 amino acids. For the CDR3, the DNA is TGTGCCAGCTCAATGACAGGGGTCTCTGGAAACACCATATATTTT. Translated, it gives CASSMTGVSGNTIYF.

V is TRBV6-5 and J is TRBJ1-5; 9 bases are shared with TRBD1. Per the germline V gene, CDR1 is MNHEY and CDR2 is SVGAGI. There are 14 residues in the CDR3. After removal of 7 bases from V and 6 bases from J, the junction contained 7 bases not matched to a gene. CDR3 coding DNA: TGTGCCAGCAAAAGGACAGGGGAAATTCAGCCCCAGCATTTT. It encodes CASKRTGEIQPQHF.

J is TRBJ2-1 and V is TRBV2; D remains ambiguous. CDR1 and CDR2 (germline): SNHLY, FYNNEI. CDR3 length equals 15 residues. Trimming took off 0 bases at V and 6 bases at J, with 12 bases between the two ends. CDR3 in DNA: TGTGCCAGCAGTGAAGCCCAGCCGGCCTTCAATGAGCAGTTCTTC. This translates into CASSEAQPAFNEQFF.

J is TRBJ1-6 and V is TRBV2; 7 bases align to TRBD1. CDR3 length: 14 amino acids. Trimming at V came to 5 bases and at J to 7 bases, leaving 5 bases not matched to a gene. Germline CDR1 reads SNHLY; CDR2 reads FYNNEI. The CDR3 loop reads CASSPQTGNSPLHF. CDR3 DNA sequence: TGTGCCAGCAGTCCCCAGACAGGGAATTCACCCCTCCACTTT. Based on the CDR3 plus reference TRBV2 and TRBJ1-6, the full variable domain is EPEVTQTPSHQVTQMGQEVILRCVPISNHLYFYWYRQILGQKVEFLVSFYNNEISEKSEIFDDQFSVERPDGSNFTLKIRSTKLEDSAMYFCASSPQTGNSPLHFGNGTRLTVT.

This rearrangement joins TRBV7-9 to TRBJ1-2, with D hard to call. CDR3 size: 13 residues. The V end lost 5 bases, the J end lost 4 bases, and 11 bases lay between the germline ends. The germline gives CDR1 SEHNR, CDR2 FQNEAQ (reference sequence). The chain's CDR3 is CASSPNDLYGYTF. Written as DNA, the CDR3 is TGTGCCAGCAGCCCAAACGACCTCTATGGCTACACCTTC. Complete variable domain (other parts from reference TRBV7-9 and TRBJ1-2): DTGVSQNPRHKITKRGQNVTFRCDPISEHNRLYWYRQTLGQGPEFLTYFQNEAQLEKSRLLSDRFSAERPKGSFSTLEIQRTEQGDSAMYLCASSPNDLYGYTFGSGTRLTVV.

This chain uses TRBV7-9 with TRBJ1-2; possible D gene TRBD1, 6 bases. This CDR3 is built from 14 residues. Trimming removed 1 base at V and 8 bases at J, with 14 bases between. Germline values: CDR1 SEHNR, CDR2 FQNEAQ (reference sequence). Here the CDR3 reads CASSLGTNRDGYTF. CDR3 DNA sequence: TGTGCCAGCAGCTTAGGGACCAACAGGGACGGCTACACCTTC. Based on the CDR3 plus reference TRBV7-9 and TRBJ1-2, the full variable domain is DTGVSQNPRHKITKRGQNVTFRCDPISEHNRLYWYRQTLGQGPEFLTYFQNEAQLEKSRLLSDRFSAERPKGSFSTLEIQRTEQGDSAMYLCASSLGTNRDGYTFGSGTRLTVV.

The rearrangement links TRBV6-5 to TRBJ1-5; D gene ambiguous. Germline V CDR1 and CDR2: MNHEY, SVGAGI. V gave up 8 bases and J gave up 3 bases, with 14 bases separating them. The CDR3 totals 14 residues. CDR3 sequence (DNA): TGTGCCAGCCGGGGTGAGAGGTCCAATCAGCCCCAGCATTTT. It yields the protein CASRGERSNQPQHF.

V gene TRBV18 combines with J gene TRBJ1-4; D might be TRBD1 (5 bases). CDR1 and CDR2 from the germline V gene are KGHSH and LQKENI. The CDR3 runs 14 residues. The V end was cut by 3 bases, the J end by 7 bases, with 12 bases between. CDR3: CASSPQGGGEKLFF. The CDR3 DNA is TGTGCCAGCTCACCGCAGGGTGGCGGTGAAAAACTGTTTTTT.

The rearrangement links TRBV3-1 (or the pseudogene TRBV3-2) to TRBJ1-6, with 7 bases fitting TRBD1. Germline V gene sequence: CDR1 LGHDT, CDR2 YNNKEL (reference sequence). With 4 bases clipped from V and 10 bases from J, the junction kept 7 bases outside the gene matches. The CDR3 has 14 residues. The CDR3 DNA follows: TGTGCCAGCAGCCTTCAGGGCAGGGGGTCACCCCTCCACTTT. This encodes CASSLQGRGSPLHF.

V and J are TRBV5-6 and TRBJ2-3, with 9 bases identical to TRBD2. Germline assignment: CDR1 SGHDT and CDR2 YYEEEE. CDR3 length: 15 residues. Losses at the gene ends were 6 bases for V and 0 bases for J; bases not matched to a gene: 5. The DNA for the CDR3 is TGTGCCAGCACCCTAGCGGGGATTAGCACAGATACGCAGTATTTT. Protein product: CASTLAGISTDTQYF.

In its sample, this clone was seen once. CDR3 sequence: CASSLALYTEAFF. The CDR3 DNA follows: TGTGCCAGCAGCTTAGCTCTGTACACTGAAGCTTTCTTT. The chain links TRBV7-8 to TRBJ1-1, with D hard to call. V was pared by 0 bases and J by 3 bases, with 5 bases between. The CDR3 contains 13 residues. Germline V gene lookup returns CDR1 SGHVS and CDR2 FQNEAQ.

This chain uses TRBV19 with TRBJ1-5; TRBD1 matches at 7 bases. This CDR3 contains 15 residues. The germline V gene encodes CDR1 LNHDA and CDR2 SQIVND (reference sequence). Trimming at V came to 4 bases and at J to 0 bases, leaving 3 bases not matched to a gene. CDR3 nucleotides: TGTGCCAGTAGTAGGGGACAGCATAGCAATCAGCCCCAGCATTTT. It is translated as CASSRGQHSNQPQHF.

The gene calls are TRBV7-8 and TRBJ2-3; either TRBD1 or TRBD2 may fit D (5 bases each). V lost 1 base to trimming and J lost 7 bases, with 9 bases between them. The CDR3 has 13 amino acids. Germline CDR1 is SGHVS and CDR2 is FQNEAQ. The CDR3 protein is CASSLGWGYTQYF. The DNA for the CDR3 is TGTGCCAGCAGCTTAGGGTGGGGGTATACGCAGTATTTT.

The J gene is TRBJ2-4, the V gene TRBV2; D is possibly TRBD2 (6 bases). This CDR3 region has 15 residues. Germline assignment: CDR1 SNHLY and CDR2 FYNNEI. The V end lost 0 bases, the J end lost 4 bases, and 10 bases lay between the germline ends. The CDR3 reads CASSEAGRGKNIQYF. Here the CDR3 DNA reads TGTGCCAGCAGTGAAGCCGGGCGGGGTAAAAACATTCAGTACTTC.

The J gene is TRBJ1-5, the V gene TRBV6-2 or TRBV6-3; D is unresolved. Germline V gives CDR1 MNHEY, CDR2 SVGEGT. With 5 bases removed from V and 6 bases from J, the gap between germline ends came to 14 bases. The CDR3 is 14 residues long. CDR3 nucleotide sequence: TGTGCCAGCAGTAGCGTTGGAAGGTCTCAGCCCCAGCATTTT. It is translated as CASSSVGRSQPQHF.

The V gene is TRBV5-1, the J gene TRBJ2-7; maybe TRBD1 (6 bases). The CDR3 extends over 15 amino acids. V gave up 6 bases and J gave up 2 bases, with 18 bases separating them. CDR1 and CDR2 from the germline V gene are SGHRS and YFSETQ. Here the CDR3 DNA reads TGCGCCAGCACTCGACAGGCCATTTCCCCCTACGAGCAGTACTTC. Protein: CASTRQAISPYEQYF. Looking up the rest from reference TRBV5-1 and TRBJ2-7 gives the full variable domain: KAGVTQTPRYLIKTRGQQVTLSCSPISGHRSVSWYQQTPGQGLQFLFEYFSETQRNKGNFPGRFSGRQFSNSRSEMNVSTLELGDSALYLCASTRQAISPYEQYFGPGTRLTVT.

V and J are TRBV7-9 and TRBJ1-2; D is uncertain. Trimming took 4 bases from V and 8 from J, leaving 11 bases between them. The germline V gene encodes CDR1 SEHNR and CDR2 FQNEAQ (reference sequence). The CDR3 consists of 12 residues. CDR3 sequence reads: CASSSDWGGYTF. The CDR3 DNA reads as TGTGCCAGCAGCTCGGACTGGGGAGGCTACACCTTC.

This chain uses TRBV5-5 with TRBJ2-5; D remains unclear. V was cut by 1 base and J by 1 base, with 11 bases left in between. The CDR3 length is 15 residues. The V gene's germline CDR1 is SGHKS and CDR2 YYEKEE (reference sequence). The CDR3 here is CASSLNANFQETQYF. CDR3 in DNA: TGTGCCAGCAGCTTGAACGCAAACTTCCAAGAGACCCAGTACTTC.

J is TRBJ1-2 and V is TRBV7-4; D not resolved. V lost 0 bases, J lost 9 bases, and 11 bases lay in between. This CDR3 contains 13 residues. Per germline, CDR1 SGHVT and CDR2 SQSDAQ. The CDR3 loop is CASSLAYLWCYTF. DNA of the CDR3: TGTGCCAGCAGCTTAGCCTATTTATGGTGCTACACCTTC.

This clone was detected a few times. The chain has TRBV2 and TRBJ1-2; D unclear. V lost 1 base, J lost 5 bases, and 14 bases lay in between. CDR1 and CDR2 (germline): SNHLY, FYNNEI. The CDR3 runs to 15 residues. The CDR3 coding sequence is TGTGCCAGCAGTGAAGGAACGGTCAAACGTTATGGCTACACCTTC. It yields the protein CASSEGTVKRYGYTF.

This clone was seen only once. The chain couples TRBV18 to TRBJ1-2; no clear D. Looked up from germline, CDR1 is KGHSH and CDR2 is LQKENI. This CDR3 comprises 13 residues. V was pared by 3 bases and J by 2 bases, with 7 bases between. The CDR3 spells CASSPIRNYGYTF. The DNA of the CDR3 is TGTGCCAGCTCACCGATCAGAAACTATGGCTACACCTTC.

The chain links TRBV5-1 to TRBJ2-1; weak D call: TRBD2 (6 bases). The CDR3 extends over 11 amino acids. The V gene's germline CDR1 is SGHRS and CDR2 YFSETQ. Trimming took off 4 bases at V and 9 bases at J, with 8 bases between the two ends. In DNA form, the CDR3 reads TGCGCCAGCAGCACGGGGGTTGAGCAGTTCTTC. This gives the protein CASSTGVEQFF.

The chain carries TRBV5-6 and TRBJ2-3; D is uncertain. The CDR3 length is 12 residues. V was clipped by 3 bases and J by 5 bases, with 7 bases between them. CDR1 is SGHDT and CDR2 is YYEEEE in the germline V gene. CDR3 sequence reads: CASSSTGDTQYF. The CDR3 DNA reads as TGTGCCAGCAGCTCCACTGGAGATACGCAGTATTTT. The full variable domain, with the rest looked up from reference TRBV5-6 and TRBJ2-3, is DAGVTQSPTHLIKTRGQQVTLRCSPKSGHDTVSWYQQALGQGPQFIFQYYEEEERQRGNFPDRFSGHQFPNYSSELNVNALLLGDSALYLCASSSTGDTQYFGPGTRLTVL.

The rearrangement joins TRBV2 to TRBJ2-5, with TRBD2 as a possible D gene (5 bases). Per germline, CDR1 SNHLY and CDR2 FYNNEI. There are 14 residues in the CDR3. V was trimmed by 2 bases and J by 4 bases, leaving 11 bases between them. Here the CDR3 DNA reads TGTGCCAGCAGTGAACAGGCTAGCCGAGAGACCCAGTACTTC. This sequence encodes CASSEQASRETQYF. Based on the CDR3 plus reference TRBV2 and TRBJ2-5, the full variable domain is EPEVTQTPSHQVTQMGQEVILRCVPISNHLYFYWYRQILGQKVEFLVSFYNNEISEKSEIFDDQFSVERPDGSNFTLKIRSTKLEDSAMYFCASSEQASRETQYFGPGTRLLVL.

The gene calls are TRBV6-5 and TRBJ2-7, with D perhaps TRBD1 or TRBD2 (6 bases each). The germline CDR1 and CDR2 sequences are MNHEY and SVGAGI. Deletions cut 5 bases from V and 5 bases from J, with 19 bases between. This CDR3 contains 15 residues. The CDR3: CASSKRTGTGNEQYF. The CDR3 DNA sequence: TGTGCCAGCAGTAAGCGAACAGGGACTGGAAACGAGCAGTACTTC.